Presented here are 27 T cell receptor beta chains from one specimen sequenced in a study of T cell responses to AZD1222 COVID-19 vaccine. Generated by immunoSEQ multiplex PCR, the TCRdb table keeps only in-frame clones and is missing some. The sample contains some 130,000 clones, 80% to 90% of which appear only once. This material consisted of peripheral blood, taken on day 0 of AZD1222 vaccination. The receptors derive from an adult in good health.

The chain combines TRBV7-2 with TRBJ2-5, with D unresolved. The V and J ends lost 4 bases and 8 bases respectively, with 20 bases between them. The germline gives CDR1 SGHTA, CDR2 FQGNSA. The CDR3 runs to 15 residues. The CDR3 DNA reads TGTGCCAGCAGCTCTTCCCTACATGTAACCTTTACCCAGTACTTC. Translating it yields CASSSSLHVTFTQYF.

The chain couples TRBV4-1 to TRBJ1-6; 7 nucleotides agree with TRBD1. Germline V gene lookup returns CDR1 MGHRA and CDR2 YSYEKL. Losses at the gene ends were 3 bases for V and 4 bases for J; bases not matched to a gene: 3. CDR3 size: 15 residues. The CDR3 spells CASSQSGQYNSPLHF. The CDR3 DNA is TGCGCCAGCAGCCAGTCGGGACAGTATAATTCACCCCTCCACTTT.

The chain is built from TRBV2 and TRBJ1-5, with D unresolved. The germline CDR1 and CDR2 sequences are SNHLY and FYNNEI. This CDR3 is built from 13 residues. V dropped 2 bases and J dropped 2 bases, with 4 bases sitting between them. In nucleotides, the CDR3 is TGTGCCAGCAGTGAATCCCGCAATCAGCCCCAGCATTTT. Protein product: CASSESRNQPQHF.

V usage is TRBV19 and J usage is TRBJ1-6; D gene uncertain. The CDR3 contains 16 residues. Trimming pared 3 bases from V and 5 bases from J, leaving 14 bases between. Germline V gene sequence: CDR1 LNHDA, CDR2 SQIVND (reference sequence). The DNA of the CDR3 is TGTGCCAGTAGTATCCGGCCTATTGGGGATAATTCACCCCTCCACTTT. Encoded protein: CASSIRPIGDNSPLHF.

This chain uses TRBV19 with TRBJ2-3, with TRBD2 matching over 7 bases. The ends lost 1 base at V and 4 bases at J; junction bases unmatched: 5. The CDR3 runs to 15 residues. The germline V gene encodes CDR1 LNHDA and CDR2 SQIVND (reference sequence). The CDR3 DNA reads as TGTGCCAGTAGTATAGGACTAGCCCCCGCAGATACGCAGTATTTT. It codes for CASSIGLAPADTQYF.

V is TRBV27 and J is TRBJ2-5, with 13 bases identical to TRBD2. CDR3 length equals 16 residues. V shed 5 bases and J 1 base; nucleotides not matched to a gene: 4. Germline assignment: CDR1 MNHEY and CDR2 SMNVEV (reference sequence). The CDR3 nucleotides read TGTGCCAGCAGTCGGGGGACTAGCGGGACCCAAGAGACCCAGTACTTC. Its protein is CASSRGTSGTQETQYF.

This rearrangement joins TRBV19 to TRBJ1-6; no clear D gene. V was cut by 9 bases and J by 4 bases, with 13 bases left in between. Germline lookup yields CDR1 LNHDA and CDR2 SQIVND (reference sequence). The CDR3 totals 14 residues. The CDR3 sequence: CASVGSGYNSPLHF. CDR3 bases: TGTGCCAGCGTCGGTTCGGGGTATAATTCACCCCTCCACTTT. The full variable domain, completed using reference TRBV19 and TRBJ1-6, is DGGITQSPKYLFRKEGQNVTLSCEQNLNHDAMYWYRQDPGQGLRLIYYSQIVNDFQKGDIAEGYSVSREKKESFPLTVTSAQKNPTAFYLCASVGSGYNSPLHFGNGTRLTVT.

V is TRBV11-1 and J is TRBJ2-7; 7 bases map to TRBD1. There are 12 residues in the CDR3. V lost 7 bases, J lost 4 bases, and 4 bases stayed unmatched. In germline, CDR1 is SGHAT, CDR2 FQDESV (reference sequence). The CDR3 DNA is TGTGCCAGCACCGAACAGGGGTACGAGCAGTACTTC. This encodes CASTEQGYEQYF.

V and J are TRBV15 and TRBJ2-3; D is perhaps TRBD2 (6 bases). V was clipped by 1 base and J by 4 bases, with 15 bases between them. This CDR3 has 16 amino acids. Looked up from germline, CDR1 is LNHNV and CDR2 is YYDKDF (reference sequence). This CDR3 is CATSRVGSGGADTQYF. The CDR3 coding sequence is TGTGCCACCAGCAGAGTCGGTAGCGGAGGGGCAGATACGCAGTATTTT.

Only one count was recorded for this clone. The gene calls are TRBV15 and TRBJ2-1; TRBD2 matches 12 bases. V lost 5 bases and J lost 7; bases outside the gene matches: 9. The CDR3 sequence is 16 residues long. Germline CDR1 is LNHNV and CDR2 is YYDKDF (reference sequence). The CDR3 reads CATSFPSGGARNEQFF. The CDR3 DNA follows: TGTGCCACCAGCTTTCCTAGCGGGGGGGCAAGGAATGAGCAGTTCTTC.

This chain links TRBV6-5 with TRBJ2-7, with a weak D call TRBD2 (6 bases). This CDR3 has 15 amino acids. Trimming removed 6 bases from V and 1 base from J, with 16 bases in between. CDR1 and CDR2 (germline): MNHEY, SVGAGI. The DNA of the CDR3 is TGTGCCAGCAGACCCCCTGGCGGGGTATCCTACGAGCAGTACTTC. This sequence encodes CASRPPGGVSYEQYF.

V gene TRBV30 combines with J gene TRBJ2-7, with D perhaps being TRBD1 or TRBD2 (5 bases each). The V and J ends lost 0 bases and 7 bases respectively, with 13 bases between them. The CDR3 has 13 amino acids. Germline loops: CDR1 GTSNPN, CDR2 SVGIG (reference sequence). The CDR3 loop reads CAWSVLGAGEQYF. CDR3 bases: TGTGCCTGGAGTGTACTAGGGGCCGGTGAGCAGTACTTC. The full variable domain, in which reference TRBV30 and TRBJ2-7 provide the parts outside the CDR3, is SQTIHQWPATLVQPVGSPLSLECTVEGTSNPNLYWYRQAAGRGLQLLFYSVGIGQISSEVPQNLSASRPQDRQFILSSKKLLLSDSGFYLCAWSVLGAGEQYFGPGTRLTVT.

V and J are TRBV11-3 and TRBJ1-1; D not resolved. The germline gives CDR1 SGHNT, CDR2 YENEEA. This CDR3 has 14 amino acids. V shed 4 bases and J shed 3 bases, with 12 bases lying between them. CDR3 nucleotide sequence: TGTGCCAGCAGCTCCCGAAGCGAGCACACTGAAGCTTTCTTT. Amino acids: CASSSRSEHTEAFF.

This clone was seen a few times. The rearrangement links TRBV6-6 to TRBJ1-5; a possible D gene is TRBD1 (5 bases). Germline assignment: CDR1 MNHNY and CDR2 SVGAGI (reference sequence). This CDR3 is built from 17 residues. Trimming left V 5 bases short and J 0 bases short, with 17 bases between. The CDR3 DNA reads TGTGCCAGCAGTCCGCGACAGCCGAACGATAGCAATCAGCCCCAGCATTTT. Its protein is CASSPRQPNDSNQPQHF.

The chain couples TRBV7-2 to TRBJ2-5; the D is unclear. The CDR3 extends over 13 amino acids. The V gene lost 5 bases and the J gene lost 9 bases, with 16 bases spanning the gap. The germline CDR1 and CDR2 sequences are SGHTA and FQGNSA. CDR3 nucleotides: TGTGCCAGCAGCGCTCTGGCCGGTGGGGCCCAGTACTTC. It yields the protein CASSALAGGAQYF.

This chain joins TRBV28 and TRBJ1-5, with D hard to call. V was clipped by 9 bases and J by 0 bases, with 6 bases between them. This CDR3 contains 12 residues. From germline, CDR1 is MDHEN and CDR2 SYDVKM. CDR3 bases: TGTGCCAGTTGTGTTAGCAATCAGCCCCAGCATTTT. This encodes CASCVSNQPQHF. Looking up the rest from reference TRBV28 and TRBJ1-5 gives the full variable domain: DVKVTQSSRYLVKRTGEKVFLECVQDMDHENMFWYRQDPGLGLRLIYFSYDVKMKEKGDIPEGYSVSREKKERFSLILESASTNQTSMYLCASCVSNQPQHFGDGTRLSIL.

This sequence joins TRBV6-5 and TRBJ1-2, with 8 bases matching TRBD1. The length of the CDR3 is 13 residues. CDR1 and CDR2 (germline): MNHEY, SVGAGI. The junction had 3 bases not matched to a gene; V was cut back by 6 bases and J by 3 bases. DNA of the CDR3: TGTGCCAGCAGGCAGGGGGCGGACTATGGCTACACCTTC. The encoded protein is CASRQGADYGYTF.

V gene TRBV9 combines with J gene TRBJ2-7, with 7 bases aligning to TRBD2. The length of the CDR3 is 15 residues. The V gene's germline CDR1 is SGDLS and CDR2 YYNGEE. Trimming at V came to 0 bases and at J to 12 bases, leaving 15 bases not matched to a gene. The CDR3 DNA sequence: TGTGCCAGCAGCGTAGTTAGGCTAGCGGATACCTCACGGTACTTC. Its protein product is CASSVVRLADTSRYF.

The gene calls are TRBV7-8 and TRBJ2-1, with TRBD2 matching 13 bases. This CDR3 is 17 amino acids long. Germline V gives CDR1 SGHVS, CDR2 FQNEAQ. Trimming removed 3 bases from V and 6 bases from J; junction bases left unmatched: 8. CDR3 amino acids: CASSFGLAGVVANEQFF. CDR3 DNA: TGTGCCAGCAGCTTTGGACTAGCGGGAGTGGTTGCCAATGAGCAGTTCTTC.

The chain couples TRBV18 to TRBJ1-2; 7 nucleotides agree with TRBD1. Germline V lookup: CDR1 KGHSH, CDR2 LQKENI. J gave up 1 base and V 6 bases, and 2 bases lay outside the gene matches. This CDR3 has 13 residues. The CDR3 region has the DNA TGTGCCAGCTCGACAGGGTATAACTATGGCTACACCTTC. This gives the protein CASSTGYNYGYTF.

This rearrangement joins TRBV19 to TRBJ1-2; D perhaps matches TRBD1 (6 bases). V was trimmed by 5 bases and J by 4 bases, leaving 11 bases between them. CDR3 size: 13 residues. Germline V gene lookup returns CDR1 LNHDA and CDR2 SQIVND (reference sequence). The CDR3 spells CASSGGGGYGYTF. DNA of the CDR3: TGTGCCAGTAGTGGGGGCGGCGGCTATGGCTACACCTTC.

The chain is built from TRBV30 and TRBJ1-3; 10 bases fit TRBD1. The CDR3 is 14 amino acids. Germline V gene data show CDR1 as GTSNPN and CDR2 as SVGIG (reference sequence). The junction had 3 bases not matched to a gene; V was cut back by 0 bases and J by 7 bases. The CDR3 bases are TGTGCCTGGAGTGTAAAGGACAGGGGGAACACCATATATTTT. Protein: CAWSVKDRGNTIYF. Full variable domain (outside the CDR3, taken from reference TRBV30 and TRBJ1-3): SQTIHQWPATLVQPVGSPLSLECTVEGTSNPNLYWYRQAAGRGLQLLFYSVGIGQISSEVPQNLSASRPQDRQFILSSKKLLLSDSGFYLCAWSVKDRGNTIYFGEGSWLTVV.

This sequence joins TRBV28 and TRBJ1-6; D is perhaps TRBD1 (5 bases). The CDR3 spans 14 residues. V lost 7 bases to trimming and J lost 10 bases, with 17 bases between them. Germline V CDR1 and CDR2: MDHEN, SYDVKM. CDR3 DNA: TGTGCCAGCATCTCTTTAGGGACGGGCTCACCCCTCCACTTT. Protein product: CASISLGTGSPLHF.

V is TRBV4-2 and J is TRBJ2-3, with TRBD2 matching 8 bases. J was trimmed by 5 bases and V by 2 bases; bases with no gene match: 9. This CDR3 is built from 16 residues. Germline-derived CDR1 and CDR2 are LGHNA and YNFKEQ. CDR3 region: CASSQSGTRVEDTQYF. The CDR3 nucleotides are TGTGCCAGCAGCCAATCCGGGACTAGAGTGGAAGATACGCAGTATTTT.

This chain uses TRBV30 with TRBJ2-3; TRBD1 aligns across 8 bases. CDR3 size: 16 residues. CDR1 GTSNPN and CDR2 SVGIG come from the germline V gene (reference sequence). Losses at the gene ends were 0 bases for V and 2 bases for J; bases not matched to a gene: 7. CDR3 in amino acids: CAWSVTGTGVTDTQYF. The CDR3 bases are TGTGCCTGGAGTGTAACCGGGACAGGTGTCACAGATACGCAGTATTTT.

The chain links TRBV7-2 to TRBJ2-1; D gene uncertain. Trimming shortened V by 0 bases and J by 0 bases, and 9 bases separated the two germline ends. This CDR3 contains 16 residues. Per germline, CDR1 SGHTA and CDR2 FQGNSA. The CDR3 DNA reads as TGTGCCAGCAGCTTAGCAGCCGTCAGCTCCTACAATGAGCAGTTCTTC. Protein sequence: CASSLAAVSSYNEQFF.

V and J are TRBV28 and TRBJ2-3; 8 positions agree with TRBD1. The CDR3 length is 14 residues. CDR1 is MDHEN and CDR2 is SYDVKM in the germline V gene. Trimming took 7 bases from V and 2 from J; bases not matched to a gene: 5. The CDR3 sequence: CASIRTGYTDTQYF. CDR3 nucleotides: TGTGCCAGCATCAGGACAGGGTACACAGATACGCAGTATTTT.